The rows below give T cell receptor beta chains drawn from one sample of a study of post-analysis software for immune sequencing data. MiXCR was run by TCRdb on the PCR reads, yielding one entry per CDR3 protein. This table holds 750,000 to 950,000 distinct CDR3 sequences, approximately 44% found once. Sequencing was done on a sample of blood. The receptors were gathered from a girl between 10 and 17 years old with multiple sclerosis. CDR3s leave out the opening cysteine and the closing phenylalanine or tryptophan.

ASSPGTSPASYNEQF	TRBV4-3	TRBJ2-1
ASSLGSLAGAIGPTGDEQF	TRBV11-1	TRBJ2-1
ASRLLRGGYT	TRBV12-3/TRBV12-4	TRBJ1-2
ASGTSGRAYEQY	TRBV28	TRBJ2-7
ASSQDRLGTNEQF	TRBV4-2	TRBJ2-1
SARVIYEQY	TRBV20-1	NA
ASSSLADRWGEQF	TRBV6-2/TRBV6-3	TRBJ2-1
ASSTAAGTGHHEQY	TRBV7-2	NA
ASSGTGRNTEAF	TRBV2	TRBJ1-1
SARDRAGQGLLGQETQY	TRBV20-1	NA
ATSSSGVGNEQF	TRBV24-1	TRBJ2-1
ASSFDGQAQETQY	TRBV7-2	TRBJ2-5
ASSPHLGGGTDTQY	TRBV6-2/TRBV6-3	TRBJ2-3
ATSRGGGNNEKLF	TRBV15	TRBJ1-4
AIESWDGELF	TRBV2	TRBJ2-2
SARPPQGGSYEQY	TRBV20-1	TRBJ2-7
AISDGGLADRTDTQY	TRBV24-1	TRBJ2-3
SVRQGSDTEAF	TRBV29-1	TRBJ1-1
ASSQGTSSGLYEQY	TRBV14	TRBJ2-7
ASSQQGARTEAF	TRBV3-1	TRBJ1-1
ASSLGLAGGTGELF	TRBV7-3	TRBJ2-2
SALGEGADTQY	TRBV20-1	TRBJ2-3
SAPNAGTSYNEQF	TRBV20-1	TRBJ2-1
ASSLAGVPGELF	TRBV12-3/TRBV12-4	TRBJ2-2
ASSLAPGTSTDTQY	TRBV5-6	TRBJ2-3
ASSPLTEHGETQY	TRBV4-2	TRBJ2-5